The 5 T cell receptor beta chains in this list originate from one sample, sequenced in a study of T cells in Graves' hyperthyroidism and ophthalmopathy. RNA transcripts provided the source from which TCR beta CDR3 regions were amplified. Researchers ran a first-round RT-PCR on the TCR CDR3 using the HTBI primer set. TCRdb recomputed calls from the multiplex PCR reads with MiXCR, one row per CDR3 protein. The sample consists of about 200,000 distinct CDR3 sequences, 17% of them appearing once. Sequenced input: blood. All receptors come from a woman between 45 and 65 years old with Graves' hyperthyroidism.

This clonotype was counted at least ten times. V usage is TRBV12-3 or TRBV12-4 and J usage is TRBJ1-5; D gene unclear. V was pared by 3 bases and J by 4 bases, with 13 bases between. The length of the CDR3 is 15 residues. CDR3 protein: CASSLGVVGNQPQHF. The CDR3 DNA sequence: TGTGCCAGCAGTTTGGGTGTAGTGGGAAATCAGCCCCAGCATTTT.

The chain couples TRBV5-5 to TRBJ1-1; D ambiguous. The germline V gene encodes CDR1 SGHKS and CDR2 YYEKEE (reference sequence). The CDR3 extends over 16 amino acids. Trimming removed 0 bases at V and 3 bases at J, with 15 bases between. CDR3 in DNA: TGTGCCAGCAGCTTGGCGGCTAAAAGGGAGGACACTGAAGCTTTCTTT. This encodes CASSLAAKREDTEAFF. The full variable domain, with the rest looked up from reference TRBV5-5 and TRBJ1-1, is DAGVTQSPTHLIKTRGQQVTLRCSPISGHKSVSWYQQVLGQGPQFIFQYYEKEERGRGNFPDRFSARQFPNYSSELNVNALLLGDSALYLCASSLAAKREDTEAFFGQGTRLTVV.

Of note for this clonotype: The junction does not match germline at one end; this may be a read error. The chain joins TRBV24-1 to TRBJ2-3; 11 nucleotides line up with TRBD2. CDR1 and CDR2 (germline): KGHDR, SFDVKD. This CDR3 spans 16 amino acids. The CDR3 sequence: CATSDTLAGEVDTQYF. DNA for the CDR3: TGTGCCACCAGTGACACACTAGCGGGAGAAGTAGATACGCAGTATTTC.

This clonotype has at least ten counts. V is TRBV15 and J is TRBJ2-1; D not certain. The V gene lost 7 bases and the J gene lost 1 base, with 11 bases spanning the gap. The CDR3 covers 14 residues. Germline V gene lookup returns CDR1 LNHNV and CDR2 YYDKDF (reference sequence). The CDR3 DNA is TGTGCCACCACCTGGGCAGGATCCTACAATGAGCAGTTCTTC. Its translation is CATTWAGSYNEQFF. Filled out from reference TRBV15 and TRBJ2-1, the complete variable domain reads DAMVIQNPRYQVTQFGKPVTLSCSQTLNHNVMYWYQQKSSQAPKLLFHYYDKDFNNEADTPDNFQSRRPNTSFCFLDIRSPGLGDTAMYLCATTWAGSYNEQFFGPGTRLTVL.

This clonotype was counted a single time. V gene TRBV4-1 combines with J gene TRBJ2-2; TRBD2 aligns across 7 bases. The V gene's germline CDR1 is MGHRA and CDR2 YSYEKL. CDR3 length equals 14 residues. The V gene end was trimmed by 1 base and the J gene end by 6 bases; junction bases not matched to a gene: 2. Here the CDR3 DNA reads TGCGCCAGCAGCCAAGTTACTAGCGCCGGGGAGCTGTTTTTT. It yields the protein CASSQVTSAGELFF.